This T cell receptor (beta chain) was profiled in a study of blood T cell repertoires in COVID-19 (dated by TCRdb to the early 2020s). Context from the whole study: The collaborator samples originated in the United States, Italy and Spain and spanned the acute and convalescent phases of COVID-19. The samples were drawn from two sources: the first 160 participants of the ongoing ImmuneRACE study, and over 1,000 subjects contributed by 6 global collaborators. The prospective study material was composed of cDNA or gDNA derived from T cells, B-cell-depleted T cells, or PBMCs. Nearly every sample came with metadata listing a de-identified subject ID, COVID-19 status, age in years and sex. A freely available public database, intended as a resource for researchers studying the immune response to SARS-CoV-2, is where the repertoires were released. Where available, HLA class I and class II types were taken from metadata supplied by the sample provider and were not determined by assay-based typing. Deeply sampled blood TCRbeta repertoires from subjects exposed to, actively infected with, or recovered from COVID-19 were included in the dataset.

Between the V and J ends, shortened by 7 bases and 8 bases respectively, the junction contains 17 bases. The CDR3 numbers 13 residues from cysteine through phenylalanine. Just the 39-base CDR3 DNA is kept, in frame starting at base 1. Collaborating institutions collected whole blood in K2EDTA tubes following their own protocols. Collaborator samples were shipped for TCRbeta analysis as frozen whole blood, isolated PBMCs, or DNA extracted from either sample type. The full study reports these points: How much clinical and demographic metadata was included differed by source and by participant, and the metadata was provided uncurated.

TCRbeta CDR3 regions were amplified from genomic DNA using the immunoSEQ Assay, a bias-controlled multiplex PCR. The paper's processing steps were these. The number of nucleated cells in each sample was estimated by amplification of reference gene primers within the assay. To quantify the absolute abundance of each unique TCRbeta CDR3 rearrangement, sequence reads were collapsed and filtered. For each sample, productive Simpson clonality was calculated as the square root of Simpson's diversity index across productive rearrangements. Entries here come from immuneACCESS through TCRdb and include only in-frame sequences with V and J called. Some clones fail to appear in such tables; in the studies checked, an unresolved V gene covers under half of the shortfall, and the cause of the remainder is unknown. V and J calls and clone size are those listed in that table; D and trimming were worked out from the DNA. The table for this sample lists around 100,000 clones; 70% to 90% of them were counted only once. Approximately 3.5% of the sample is taken by the ten largest.

About this clone: Its antigen is currently not known. No much larger clone is present one base from it, and per-base qualities are unavailable.

This TCR was recovered from a woman in her sixties with acute or convalescent COVID-19. The chain was built from TRBV12-3 or TRBV12-4 and TRBJ1-2, with TRBD1 tentatively as D gene (5 bases match). Input material: peripheral blood. The DNA sequence reads TGTGCCAGCACCCACAGGCGGATGGGAGGCTACACCTTC. Its protein reads: CASTHRRMGGYTF.